A single sample is the source of the 4 T cell receptor beta chains below, sequenced in a study of T cell clones after liver transplantation. TCRdb's copy holds only in-frame clones and misses some; the assay was immunoSEQ multiplex PCR. The sample consists of around 26,000 clones, 55% to 70% of them appearing once. The sequencing here drew on CD4+ T cells from blood, taken before liver transplant. These TCRs come from a human donor who received a liver transplant.

Note on this clone: This specimen includes other DNA sequences encoding the same CDR3. The V gene is TRBV30, the J gene TRBJ2-1, with 7 bases identical to TRBD2. The CDR3 totals 13 residues. The germline V gene has CDR1 GTSNPN and CDR2 SVGIG (reference sequence). V trimming: 8 bases; J trimming: 3 bases; junction bases outside the gene matches: 7. CDR3 nucleotides: TGTGCCAGAGAGCGGGAAGGCTACAATGAGCAGTTCTTC. Translated, it gives CAREREGYNEQFF. The variable domain in full, with the rest retrieved from reference TRBV30 and TRBJ2-1, is SQTIHQWPATLVQPVGSPLSLECTVEGTSNPNLYWYRQAAGRGLQLLFYSVGIGQISSEVPQNLSASRPQDRQFILSSKKLLLSDSGFYLCAREREGYNEQFFGPGTRLTVL.

This clone was detected once. The rearrangement uses TRBV2 and TRBJ2-2; TRBD1 aligns across 7 bases. The CDR3 sequence is 14 residues long. J lost 6 bases, V lost 6 bases, and 7 bases had no gene match. Germline V gene lookup returns CDR1 SNHLY and CDR2 FYNNEI. Written as DNA, the CDR3 is TGTGCCAGCAGAGACAGGGTCGGGGCCGGGGAGCTGTTTTTT. It is translated as CASRDRVGAGELFF.

This clone was observed a single time. The rearrangement links TRBV6-5 to TRBJ2-2; D perhaps matches TRBD2 (6 bases). V was clipped by 5 bases and J by 4 bases, with 11 bases between them. Germline V lookup: CDR1 MNHEY, CDR2 SVGAGI. There are 14 residues in the CDR3. The CDR3 bases are TGTGCCAGCAGTCCGGGACTCCGCACCGGGGAGCTGTTTTTT. Amino acid sequence: CASSPGLRTGELFF.

V gene TRBV5-8 combines with J gene TRBJ2-5; D is possibly TRBD1 or TRBD2 (5 bases each). The CDR3 is 14 amino acids. The ends were cut back, 5 bases at V and 3 bases at J, with 14 bases in the middle. CDR1 and CDR2 (germline): SGHTS, YDEGEE. The CDR3 DNA reads as TGTGCCAGCAGGATCGGGGCCAGGAAAGAGACCCAGTACTTC. Amino acids: CASRIGARKETQYF.